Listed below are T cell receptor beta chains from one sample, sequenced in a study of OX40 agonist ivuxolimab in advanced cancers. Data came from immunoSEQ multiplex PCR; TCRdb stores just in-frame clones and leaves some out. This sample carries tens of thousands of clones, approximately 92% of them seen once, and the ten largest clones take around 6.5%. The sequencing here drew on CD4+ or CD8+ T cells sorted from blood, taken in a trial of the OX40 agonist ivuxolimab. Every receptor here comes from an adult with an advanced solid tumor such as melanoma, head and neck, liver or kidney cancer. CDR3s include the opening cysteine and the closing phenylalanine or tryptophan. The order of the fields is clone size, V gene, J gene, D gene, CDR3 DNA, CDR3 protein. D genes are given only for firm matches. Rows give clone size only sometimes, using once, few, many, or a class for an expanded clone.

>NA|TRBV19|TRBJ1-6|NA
TGTGCCAGTCTTCGCGGGTCCTATAATTCACCCCTCCACTTT
CASLRGSYNSPLHF
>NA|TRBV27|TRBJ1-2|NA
TGTGCCAGCAGTTGGTCTTCTAACTATGGCTACACCTTC
CASSWSSNYGYTF
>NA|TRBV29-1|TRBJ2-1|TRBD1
TGCAGCGTTGAAGAAGGACAGGGCGGGAATGAGCAGTTCTTC
CSVEEGQGGNEQFF
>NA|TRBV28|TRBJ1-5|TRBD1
TGTGCCAGCAGCCGAGGGACAGATTATAGCAATCAGCCCCAGCATTTT
CASSRGTDYSNQPQHF
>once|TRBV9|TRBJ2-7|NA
TGTGCCAGCAGCGGCCCTACGTCAGGGGACGCCCCACGCAGCTCCTACGAGCAGTACTTC
CASSGPTSGDAPRSSYEQYF
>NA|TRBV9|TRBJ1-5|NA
TGTGCCAGCAGCGTAGAGGACAGTTATAGCAATCAGCCCCAGCATTTT
CASSVEDSYSNQPQHF
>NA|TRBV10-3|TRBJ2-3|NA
TGTGCCATCTGCGAACCCGGTAGGCGGAGTCCAGATACGCAGTATTTT
CAICEPGRRSPDTQYF
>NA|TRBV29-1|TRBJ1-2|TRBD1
TGCAGCGTTGAAGAGGGACAGGGACTAAACTATGGCTACACCTTC
CSVEEGQGLNYGYTF
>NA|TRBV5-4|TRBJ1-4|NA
TGTGCCAGCAGCCCAGGGACTGCCCCAACTAATGAAAAACTGTTTTTT
CASSPGTAPTNEKLFF
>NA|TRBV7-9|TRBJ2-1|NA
TGTGCCAGCAGCTTAGCGGTTGGTCGAACATACAATGAGCAGTTCTTC
CASSLAVGRTYNEQFF
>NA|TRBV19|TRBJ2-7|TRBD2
TGTGCCAGTAGTATAGGGCAGGGAGGGTCGTTCTCCGAGCAGTACTTC
CASSIGQGGSFSEQYF
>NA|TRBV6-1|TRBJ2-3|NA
TGTGCCAGCAGTGGCCTTGGGGAGGATACCACAGATACGCAGTATTTT
CASSGLGEDTTDTQYF
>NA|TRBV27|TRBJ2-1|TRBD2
TGTGCCAGCAGCCTACTAGCGGGAGCTGTCAGCTCCTACAATGAGCAGTTCTTC
CASSLLAGAVSSYNEQFF
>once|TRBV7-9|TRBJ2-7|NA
TGTGCCAGCAGCTTAGACGGATCCTACGAGCAGTACTTC
CASSLDGSYEQYF
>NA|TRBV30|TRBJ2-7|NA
TGTGCCTGGAGTGAGGACTCCTACGAGCAGTACTTC
CAWSEDSYEQYF
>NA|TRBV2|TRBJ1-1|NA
TGTGCCAGCATCCCGACAGGCACGAACACTGAAGCTTTCTTT
CASIPTGTNTEAFF
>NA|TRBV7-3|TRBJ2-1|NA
TGTGCCAGCAGCTCCCTTGGGGGAGGCTACAATGAGCAGTTCTTC
CASSSLGGGYNEQFF
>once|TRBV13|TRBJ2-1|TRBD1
TGTGCCAGCAGCATTACCGGGACAGGGTACAATGAGCAGTTCTTC
CASSITGTGYNEQFF
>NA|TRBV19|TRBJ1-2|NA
TGTGCCAGTACGTCCGATTTCTATGGCTACACCTTC
CASTSDFYGYTF
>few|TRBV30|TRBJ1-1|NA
TGTGCCTTACAAGGTTCTTCAGCGACAGCTGAAGCTTTCTTT
CALQGSSATAEAFF